The 32 T cell receptor beta chains below all came from one sample that was sequenced in a study of blood T cells in healthy people across ages. The use of a sample-barcoded 5' primer and a J-beta primer mix characterized a second PCR of roughly 6 to 11 cycles. TCRdb re-analysed the 5' RACE reads in MiXCR, keeping a single row per CDR3 protein. The data contain around 1,500,000 distinct CDR3 sequences, roughly 40% of them singletons. The specimen was blood. Receptors originate from a woman aged 18-29 years in good health.

The V call is TRBV29-1, the J call TRBJ2-3, with D tentatively TRBD1 (6 bases). The CDR3 covers 14 residues. Germline assignment: CDR1 SQVTM and CDR2 ANQGSEA. The CDR3 region is CCERDTGDTDTQYF. DNA of the CDR3: TGCTGCGAGAGGGACACTGGCGACACAGATACGCAGTATTTT.

This clonotype was seen more than once but under ten times. The chain combines TRBV4-2 with TRBJ1-2; D is unclear. This CDR3 spans 14 amino acids. V dropped 4 bases and J dropped 5 bases, with 14 bases sitting between them. CDR1 is LGHNA, CDR2 YNFKEQ, per germline. The CDR3, as DNA: TGTGCCAGCAGCCCTTACTCTCAGGTGTATGGCTACACCTTC. Its translation is CASSPYSQVYGYTF.

This clonotype turned up a few times. This rearrangement joins TRBV11-3 to TRBJ2-7, with D unresolved. V gave up 4 bases and J gave up 5 bases, with 12 bases separating them. Germline lookup yields CDR1 SGHNT and CDR2 YENEEA. The CDR3 runs to 13 residues. The CDR3 coding sequence is TGTGCCAGCAGCTCCTCCAAGTCCCACGAGCAGTACTTC. It is translated as CASSSSKSHEQYF.

This rearrangement joins TRBV4-2 to TRBJ2-5; the match to TRBD2 covers 7 bases. Per the germline V gene, CDR1 is LGHNA and CDR2 is YNFKEQ. There are 18 residues in the CDR3. With 1 base clipped from V and 11 bases from J, the junction kept 22 bases outside the gene matches. The CDR3 sequence is CASSQVGSGGVVYNEQYF. Written as DNA, the CDR3 is TGTGCCAGCAGCCAAGTGGGGTCGGGGGGAGTCGTCTACAATGAGCAGTACTTC.

As to this clonotype: The junction departs from the called germline gene at one end, perhaps through a read error. The chain joins TRBV7-6 to TRBJ2-5; D gene unclear. CDR3 length equals 12 residues. Germline V gives CDR1 SGHVS, CDR2 FNYEAQ. In DNA form, the CDR3 reads TGTGCCAGCAGCCCCGAGGCGGAGACCCGGTACTTC. Amino acids: CASSPEAETRYF.

The chain uses TRBV20-1 and TRBJ2-7; 8 bases line up with TRBD2. The CDR3 totals 12 residues. Germline CDR1 and CDR2: DFQATT and SNEGSKA (reference sequence). The CDR3 region is CSPGLGPYEQYF. CDR3 in DNA: TGCAGCCCGGGACTAGGGCCCTACGAGCAGTACTTC.

The chain links TRBV12-3 or TRBV12-4 to TRBJ1-5; D unresolved. Trimming took off 6 bases at V and 0 bases at J, with 12 bases between the two ends. CDR3 length: 15 residues. DNA for the CDR3: TGTGCCAGCAGCGAATCAGAAGATAGCAATCAGCCCCAGCATTTT. Its translation is CASSESEDSNQPQHF.

The chain recombines TRBV10-2 with TRBJ2-4, with D perhaps TRBD2 (6 bases). The germline gives CDR1 WSHSY, CDR2 SAAADI. V lost 2 bases to trimming and J lost 0 bases, with 8 bases between them. The CDR3 is 15 amino acids. The CDR3 reads CASSEVAAAKNIQYF. The CDR3 DNA reads TGCGCCAGCAGTGAGGTAGCGGCAGCCAAAAACATTCAGTACTTC.

This clonotype was observed a handful of times. The V call is TRBV5-6, the J call TRBJ2-1; 9 positions agree with TRBD1. After removal of 4 bases from V and 4 bases from J, the junction contained 9 bases not matched to a gene. CDR3 length: 16 residues. Germline CDR1 reads SGHDT; CDR2 reads YYEEEE. The CDR3 DNA reads TGTGCCAGCAGCCTCGACTTCGGGACAGGGTACAATGAGCAGTTCTTC. This gives the protein CASSLDFGTGYNEQFF.

This clonotype has more than one count but fewer than ten. The chain couples TRBV20-1 to TRBJ1-2; 7 nucleotides agree with TRBD1. The germline gives CDR1 DFQATT, CDR2 SNEGSKA (reference sequence). This CDR3 comprises 11 residues. The V and J ends lost 6 bases and 7 bases, in that order; junction bases with no gene match: 5. CDR3 region: CSANQGGGYTF. The CDR3, as DNA: TGCAGTGCAAACCAGGGGGGTGGCTACACCTTC.

The chain is built from TRBV20-1 and TRBJ2-3; unclear D gene. Germline V gives CDR1 DFQATT, CDR2 SNEGSKA (reference sequence). CDR3 length equals 15 residues. Trimming stripped 1 base from V and 5 bases from J, with 16 bases between. DNA for the CDR3: TGCAGTGCTAGAGTGGTCTCCCGCGGCATAGATACGCAGTATTTT. This encodes CSARVVSRGIDTQYF.

The chain employs TRBV12-3 or TRBV12-4 and TRBJ1-4; D uncertain. V lost 3 bases and J lost 0, with 8 bases in between. This CDR3 region has 15 residues. The CDR3 protein is CASSLGDATNEKLFF. CDR3 DNA sequence: TGTGCCAGCAGTTTGGGAGACGCAACTAATGAAAAACTGTTTTTT.

The DNA of the CDR3 is TGTGCCAGCAGTCCCTGGACAGGGAAGACCTACGAGCAGTACTTC. Translating it yields CASSPWTGKTYEQYF. The rearrangement links TRBV6-2 or TRBV6-3 to TRBJ2-7; 8 nucleotides align to TRBD1. Per the germline V gene, CDR1 is MNHEY and CDR2 is SVGEGT. This CDR3 is built from 15 residues. The V gene end was trimmed by 5 bases and the J gene end by 2 bases; junction bases not matched to a gene: 8.

The chain couples TRBV4-1 to TRBJ1-1; D gene unclear. CDR1 is MGHRA and CDR2 is YSYEKL in the germline V gene. The CDR3 covers 13 residues. The germline V and J ends were trimmed by 2 bases and 3 bases, with 7 bases remaining between them. The CDR3: CASSQPRYTEAFF. The CDR3 DNA reads TGCGCCAGCAGCCAACCCCGGTACACTGAAGCTTTCTTT.

This chain links TRBV5-1 with TRBJ1-2; unclear D gene. The CDR3 consists of 13 residues. Trimming removed 0 bases from V and 8 bases from J, with 11 bases in between. In germline, CDR1 is SGHRS, CDR2 YFSETQ. The CDR3 DNA sequence: TGCGCCAGCAGCTTGGTAGACGAACGGGGCTACACCTTC. Translation gives CASSLVDERGYTF.

There are a few counts of this clonotype. The chain has TRBV28 and TRBJ2-5; D gene ambiguous. Germline CDR1 and CDR2: MDHEN and SYDVKM. The ends were cut back, 5 bases at V and 1 base at J, with 11 bases in the middle. This CDR3 is 14 amino acids long. Written as DNA, the CDR3 is TGTGCCAGCAGTCTGTCTTCGGCCCAAGAGACCCAGTACTTC. Translation gives CASSLSSAQETQYF.

This clonotype has just a few counts. The chain couples TRBV6-5 to TRBJ2-1, with 7 bases lining up with TRBD2. Germline V gene data show CDR1 as MNHEY and CDR2 as SVGAGI. V shed 6 bases and J 0 bases; nucleotides not matched to a gene: 8. The CDR3 covers 16 residues. The CDR3 DNA reads as TGTGCCAGCAGAACGGGAGGCTTTAGCTCCTACAATGAGCAGTTCTTC. As protein: CASRTGGFSSYNEQFF.

The CDR3 reads CASSTPTGRHYGYTF. The DNA for the CDR3 is TGTGCCAGCAGCACTCCGACAGGGAGGCACTATGGCTACACCTTC. This chain connects TRBV7-2 to TRBJ1-2, with 7 nucleotides matching TRBD1. Germline-derived CDR1 and CDR2 are SGHTA and FQGNSA. This CDR3 is built from 15 residues. The ends lost 5 bases at V and 3 bases at J; junction bases unmatched: 9.

A few counts support this clonotype. This sequence joins TRBV12-3 or TRBV12-4 and TRBJ2-3, with 13 bases identical to TRBD2. The CDR3 is 17 amino acids. V gave up 1 base and J gave up 6 bases; unmatched junction bases: 7. CDR3 nucleotide sequence: TGTGCCAGCAGTTTAGGGACTAGCGGGAGCCACATGGATACGCAGTATTTT. Its translation: CASSLGTSGSHMDTQYF.

This chain links TRBV20-1 with TRBJ1-5; D ambiguous. V was shortened by 0 bases and J by 11 bases, with 8 bases between the two germline ends. The CDR3 sequence is 11 residues long. Germline assignment: CDR1 DFQATT and CDR2 SNEGSKA (reference sequence). The CDR3 reads CSARDVRTQHF. The CDR3 DNA follows: TGCAGTGCTAGAGACGTAAGGACCCAGCATTTT.

The chain has TRBV20-1 and TRBJ2-1, with D hard to call. The CDR3 length is 15 residues. Trimming stripped 1 base from V and 0 bases from J, with 10 bases between. Germline CDR1 is DFQATT and CDR2 is SNEGSKA (reference sequence). Here the CDR3 reads CSARVVGNSYNEQFF. CDR3 sequence (DNA): TGCAGTGCTAGAGTTGTGGGAAACTCCTACAATGAGCAGTTCTTC.

The chain joins TRBV21-1 to TRBJ2-7; the tabulated D call, TRBD2, remains unverified against the DNA. TRBV21-1 is labeled a pseudogene. The CDR3 sequence is 16 residues long. The DNA for the CDR3 is TGTGCCAGCAGCACTTGGGGACCGGGACTAGTCTACGAGCAGTACTTC. This translates into CASSTWGPGLVYEQYF.

This clonotype appeared once. One end of the junction is discordant with germline, which a read error may explain. The genes are TRBV28 and TRBJ1-5; unclear D gene. Per germline, CDR1 MDHEN and CDR2 SYDVKM. This CDR3 has 14 amino acids. The CDR3 region is CASTLRAVNQPQHF. The DNA of the CDR3 is TGTGCCAGCACTTTAAGGGCAGTAAATCAGCCCCAGCATTTT.

V gene TRBV7-2 combines with J gene TRBJ2-1, with a tentative D call TRBD2 (5 bases). CDR1 SGHTA and CDR2 FQGNSA come from the germline V gene. The ends were cut back, 4 bases at V and 13 bases at J, with 17 bases in the middle. The CDR3 totals 13 residues. The DNA of the CDR3 is TGTGCCAGCAGCTCGACCCGGGAAGAGACCCAGTTCTTC. Translated, it gives CASSSTREETQFF. Drawing the rest from reference TRBV7-2 and TRBJ2-1, the complete variable domain is GAGVSQSPSNKVTEKGKDVELRCDPISGHTALYWYRQSLGQGLEFLIYFQGNSAPDKSGLPSDRFSAERTGGSVSTLTIQRTQQEDSAVYLCASSSTREETQFFGPGTRLTVL.

The CDR3 DNA sequence: TGTGCCAGCAGCCGACGACCCCTCCCCCGAAGGGACACCGGGGAGCTGTTTTTT. As protein: CASSRRPLPRRDTGELFF. The genes are TRBV12-3 or TRBV12-4 and TRBJ2-2; D remains unclear. V was clipped by 6 bases and J by 3 bases, with 23 bases between them. The CDR3 covers 18 residues.

The J gene is TRBJ2-5, the V gene TRBV20-1; D is unclear. This CDR3 is built from 15 residues. Germline CDR1 and CDR2: DFQATT and SNEGSKA (reference sequence). Trimming pared 3 bases from V and 11 bases from J, leaving 25 bases between. The chain's CDR3 is CSASSSRLTSNEQYF. Here the CDR3 DNA reads TGCAGTGCTAGTAGCAGCCGACTTACATCTAATGAGCAGTACTTC.

This chain connects TRBV7-9 to TRBJ2-7, with 8 bases fitting TRBD1. CDR1 is SEHNR, CDR2 FQNEAQ, per germline (reference sequence). The CDR3 loop spans 16 amino acids. The junction had 13 bases not matched to a gene; V was cut back by 3 bases and J by 6 bases. The CDR3 bases are TGTGCCAGCAGCTTGGGGGATGGGACAGGTTTGCCCGAGCAGTACTTC. It encodes CASSLGDGTGLPEQYF.

This clonotype was recorded a few times. The CDR3 bases are TGTGCCAGCATGGAGTCTAGCAGCCTCGGCTCCTACAATGAGCAGTTCTTC. Translation gives CASMESSSLGSYNEQFF. The gene calls are TRBV25-1 and TRBJ2-1; D is possibly TRBD2 (5 bases). This CDR3 is 17 amino acids long. Trimming took off 7 bases at V and 0 bases at J, with 19 bases between the two ends. Per germline, CDR1 MGHDK and CDR2 SYGVNS.

The chain carries TRBV2 and TRBJ1-6; D gene ambiguous. V dropped 7 bases and J dropped 9 bases, with 19 bases sitting between them. CDR1 is SNHLY and CDR2 is FYNNEI in the germline V gene. This CDR3 is 15 amino acids long. DNA for the CDR3: TGTGCCAGCATGATAGAGGATCTTTGGGGTTCACCCCTCCACTTT. It specifies CASMIEDLWGSPLHF.

The V gene is TRBV21-1, the J gene TRBJ2-7; the table's D call, TRBD2, was not checked against the DNA. TRBV21-1 represents a pseudogene. There are 15 residues in the CDR3. CDR3 sequence (DNA): TGTGCCAGCAAGCCCGAGGGAATACCCTCCTACGAGCAGTACTTC. Its translation: CASKPEGIPSYEQYF.

As concerns this clonotype: A read error is likely, as this CDR3 ends without the conserved phenylalanine or tryptophan. J is TRBJ2-7 and V is TRBV18, with 7 bases matching TRBD2. V lost 4 bases, J lost 2 bases, and 5 bases stayed unmatched. Looked up from germline, CDR1 is KGHSH and CDR2 is LQKENI. This CDR3 has 14 residues. Here the CDR3 DNA reads TGTGCCAGCTCACAAGCGGGGAGTCCCTACGAGCAGTACTAC. Encoded protein: CASSQAGSPYEQYY.

The V and J genes are TRBV29-1 and TRBJ1-1, with 7 positions matching TRBD1. Trimming cost V 6 bases and J 1 base; bases outside gene matches: 5. Germline V gene data show CDR1 as SQVTM and CDR2 as ANQGSEA. CDR3 length equals 13 residues. The DNA of the CDR3 is TGCAGCGTCCGCCGGACAGGGAACACTGAAGCTTTCTTT. This gives the protein CSVRRTGNTEAFF.